This T cell receptor beta chain was profiled in a study of blood T cell repertoires in COVID-19. Turning to the study itself: Donors in the United States, Italy and Spain gave samples during acute or convalescent COVID-19.

The protocol was immunoSEQ multiplex PCR, while the TCRdb copy is restricted to in-frame clones and leaves out a portion. The table lists some 150,000 clones, 87% of them singletons. Germline assignment: CDR1 KGHSH and CDR2 LQKENI. The V end was cut by 10 bases, the J end by 5 bases, with 16 bases between. CDR3 size: 13 residues. The material sequenced was peripheral blood. The chain links TRBV18 to TRBJ2-3; TRBD2 might be the D (6 bases). This clonotype was obtained from a man aged 18 to 30 with active or convalescent COVID-19. This CDR3 reads CANHGGNGDTQYF. In DNA, the CDR3 is TGTGCCAACCACGGGGGAAACGGAGATACGCAGTATTTT.